The rows below give T cell receptor beta chains drawn from one sample of a study of shared clonotypes between healthy human individuals. Sequencing was performed with immunoSEQ multiplex PCR; in TCRdb, only in-frame clones are kept and a portion is missing. The sample carries roughly 2 million clones, over 85% recorded once. The sequenced material came from naive CD8+ T cells sorted from blood. The source of these receptors is a man in his late teens or twenties in good health. Each CDR3 is given with its conserved first and last residue. Clone size is shown for a subset of rows, as once, few, many or a class of expanded clone.

TRBV4-1	TRBJ2-5	NA	CASSHTTGGKETQYF
TRBV27	TRBJ2-2	few	CASSSRTGRNTGELFF
TRBV28	TRBJ1-1	NA	CASRENLGTEAFF
TRBV6-5	TRBJ2-6	NA	CASSFQGTDGANVLTF
TRBV11-2	TRBJ2-1	NA	CASSLESGALYNEQFF
TRBV7-9	TRBJ2-1	NA	CASSLGTGGFNEQFF
TRBV6-5	TRBJ2-1	NA	CASSPSGTGYNEQFF
TRBV5-8	TRBJ2-7	NA	CAGGPIYEQYF
TRBV4-1	TRBJ2-1	NA	CASTQRAGLETYNEQFF
TRBV27	TRBJ1-4	NA	CASSLDLGEKLFF
TRBV4-2	TRBJ2-3	NA	CASSHPPGLAGVGSADTQYF
TRBV2	TRBJ2-3	NA	CASSEEGPGADTQYF
TRBV4-1	TRBJ1-1	NA	CASHGPNTEAFF
TRBV25-1	TRBJ2-1	NA	CASSETSGYNEQFF
TRBV30	TRBJ1-5	NA	CAWSRDSNQPQHF
TRBV6-5	TRBJ2-3	NA	CASIFMVSDTQYF
TRBV5-6	TRBJ2-1	NA	CASSLMQGSNEQFF
TRBV7-9	TRBJ1-1	NA	CASSPDAGYEAFF
TRBV7-9	TRBJ2-3	NA	CASSSSSGAYADTQYF
TRBV10-2	TRBJ2-3	NA	CASSEYREGTDTQYF
TRBV15	TRBJ2-7	NA	CATSRGDTTLDEQYF
TRBV6-4	TRBJ2-7	NA	CASSGTGQGGYEQYF
TRBV10-2	TRBJ2-3	NA	CASSDPGGGTQYF
TRBV9	TRBJ1-1	NA	CASSPAGGDTEAFF
TRBV6-5	TRBJ1-2	NA	CASSYSWGNYGYTF
TRBV6-5	TRBJ2-2	NA	CASGTSTGELFF
TRBV9	TRBJ2-1	NA	CASGPYNEQFF
TRBV27	TRBJ2-2	NA	CASSPGTNRGELFF